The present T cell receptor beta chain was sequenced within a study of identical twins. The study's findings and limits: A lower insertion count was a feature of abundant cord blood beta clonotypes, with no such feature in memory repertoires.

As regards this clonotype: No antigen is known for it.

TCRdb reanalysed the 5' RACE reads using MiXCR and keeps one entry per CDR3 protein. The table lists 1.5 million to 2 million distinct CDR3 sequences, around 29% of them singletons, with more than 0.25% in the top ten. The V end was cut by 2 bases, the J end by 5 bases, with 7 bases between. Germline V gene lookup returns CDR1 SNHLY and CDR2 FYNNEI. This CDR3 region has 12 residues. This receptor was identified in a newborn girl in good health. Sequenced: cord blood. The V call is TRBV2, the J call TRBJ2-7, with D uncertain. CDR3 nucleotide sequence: TGTGCCAGCAGTGAACTCCAGAACGAGCAGTACTTC. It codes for CASSELQNEQYF.